This TCR beta chain was profiled in a study of CD8 T cells in Susac syndrome. Trimming cost V 3 bases and J 5 bases, with 16 bases left between them. This CDR3 comprises 15 residues. Sequencing of TCR beta was undertaken in CD8+ and CD4+ T cells derived from blood. Reverse transcription of roughly 0.45 to 1 ug RNA was performed with random hexamers. The method of amplification for TCR beta CDR3 was immunoSEQ multiplex PCR, covering 54 Vbeta and 13 Jbeta. In TCRdb, the immunoSEQ multiplex PCR reads were re-called with MiXCR into one record per CDR3 protein. Among over 350,000 distinct CDR3 sequences listed, around 85% were seen once.

The sequencing input was CD8+ T cells from PBMCs. This chain uses TRBV12-3 or TRBV12-4 with TRBJ2-5; D gene uncertain. This TCR came from a human donor with multiple sclerosis. The CDR3 protein is CASSLGSPVGETQYF. The DNA of the CDR3 is TGTGCCAGCAGTTTGGGTAGTCCTGTGGGGGAGACCCAGTACTTC.